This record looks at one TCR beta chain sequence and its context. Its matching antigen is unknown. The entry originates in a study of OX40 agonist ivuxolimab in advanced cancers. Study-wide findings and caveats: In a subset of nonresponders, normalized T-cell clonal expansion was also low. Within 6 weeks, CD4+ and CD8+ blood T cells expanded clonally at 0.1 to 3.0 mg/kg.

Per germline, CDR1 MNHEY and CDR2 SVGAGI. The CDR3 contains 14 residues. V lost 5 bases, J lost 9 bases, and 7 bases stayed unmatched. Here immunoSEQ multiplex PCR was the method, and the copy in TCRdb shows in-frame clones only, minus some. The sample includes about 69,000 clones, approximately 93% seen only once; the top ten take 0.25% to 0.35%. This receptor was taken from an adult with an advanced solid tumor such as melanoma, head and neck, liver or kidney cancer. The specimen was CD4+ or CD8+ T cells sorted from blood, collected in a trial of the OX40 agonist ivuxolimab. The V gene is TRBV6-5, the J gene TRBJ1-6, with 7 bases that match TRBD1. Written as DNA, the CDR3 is TGTGCCAGCAGTCGTGACAGGGCTGGTTCACCCCTCCACTTT. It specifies CASSRDRAGSPLHF.